This paragraph covers one T cell receptor (beta chain) sequence. Antigen: not known. Assay used: immunoSEQ multiplex PCR; TCRdb lists only in-frame clones, some missing. The sample holds roughly 56,000 clones, around 85% seen once. This sample was taken from a study of T cell responses to AZD1222 COVID-19 vaccine. Study-level background: Second-dose intervals of approximately 4 or approximately 12 weeks were pooled. General study points: Donors were mostly white British, more females; clonal diversity possibly underestimated.

The CDR3 totals 14 residues. In germline, CDR1 is MNHEY, CDR2 SVGAGI. Trimming took off 4 bases at V and 9 bases at J, with 13 bases between the two ends. Material: peripheral blood, obtained on day 0 of AZD1222 vaccination. The clonotype was recovered from an adult in good health. The rearrangement links TRBV6-5 to TRBJ1-6; TRBD1 might be the D (5 bases). CDR3: CASSSGREISPLHF. The CDR3 DNA is TGTGCCAGCAGTTCTGGCAGGGAGATTTCACCCCTCCACTTT.